The clone carrying this T cell receptor beta chain was counted a few times. Antigen unknown. Primers: 60 Vbeta forward and 13 Jbeta reverse. Libraries were prepared by immunoSEQ multiplex PCR; TCRdb keeps only in-frame clonotypes and omits some of them. The table records about 160,000 clones, roughly 77% of them present only once. This sample stems from a study of cytomegalovirus exposure and HLA in healthy donors. V was shortened by 4 bases and J by 6 bases, with 10 bases between the two germline ends. The germline V gene has CDR1 MNHEY and CDR2 SVGAGI. The CDR3 is made up of 14 amino acids. Study outcomes and limitations: An observed cluster of highly shared sequence variants was recorded as a likely sequencing artifact. The investigators catalogued 150 to 200 TCR beta chains as cytomegalovirus-associated. In a later analysis, a missense DCLRE1C variant was linked to TCR beta V- and J-gene trimming.

The chain combines TRBV6-5 with TRBJ1-6, with D perhaps TRBD1 (5 bases). Sequencing input: PBMCs. The sequence was obtained from a man younger than 45 in good health and CMV-seropositive. CDR3 sequence: CASSLAGSNSPLHF. CDR3 DNA: TGTGCCAGCAGTTTGGCAGGGTCTAATTCACCCCTCCACTTT.